These 17 T cell receptor beta chains originate from one sample sequenced in a study of CD8 T cells in Susac syndrome. Reverse transcription of 0.5 to 1 ug RNA was performed with random hexamers. TCRdb ran MiXCR on the immunoSEQ multiplex PCR reads and lists one entry per CDR3 protein. The table includes approximately 190,000 distinct CDR3 sequences, about 95% detected once. The sample consisted of CD4+ T cells from PBMCs. The receptors were sampled from a human donor with multiple sclerosis.

V is TRBV19 and J is TRBJ1-1; D call uncertain. The V gene lost 3 bases and the J gene lost 1 base, with 6 bases spanning the gap. This CDR3 has 13 amino acids. CDR1 and CDR2 (germline): LNHDA, SQIVND (reference sequence). Here the CDR3 DNA reads TGTGCCAGTAGTATGGGAGGGAACACTGAAGCTTTCTTT. It specifies CASSMGGNTEAFF.

This clonotype was seen just once. The chain carries TRBV3-1 and TRBJ1-2; D uncertain. The CDR3 runs to 13 residues. CDR1 and CDR2 from the germline V gene are LGHDT and YNNKEL (reference sequence). Trimming cost V 4 bases and J 8 bases, with 14 bases left between them. CDR3 in amino acids: CASSPRFLTGYTF. CDR3 bases: TGTGCCAGCAGCCCTCGATTTCTAACGGGCTACACCTTC. Using reference TRBV3-1 and TRBJ1-2 for the parts outside the CDR3, the full variable domain is DTAVSQTPKYLVTQMGNDKSIKCEQNLGHDTMYWYKQDSKKFLKIMFSYNNKELIINETVPNRFSPKSPDKAHLNLHINSLELGDSAVYFCASSPRFLTGYTFGSGTRLTVV.

This rearrangement joins TRBV27 to TRBJ2-5; a weak D match, TRBD1 (6 bases). V was trimmed by 10 bases and J by 4 bases, leaving 19 bases between them. The CDR3 is 14 residues long. Germline assignment: CDR1 MNHEY and CDR2 SMNVEV (reference sequence). The DNA of the CDR3 is TGTGCCACAAAGCCGACAGGCCCAGGAGAGACCCAGTACTTC. Translating gives CATKPTGPGETQYF.

The CDR3 DNA reads TGTGCCAGCAGTACTAGCGGGATGAGTCATACGCAGTATTTT. Its protein product is CASSTSGMSHTQYF. V usage is TRBV7-9 and J usage is TRBJ2-3, with 10 bases lining up with TRBD2. The germline CDR1 and CDR2 sequences are SEHNR and FQNEAQ (reference sequence). V shed 6 bases, J shed 7 bases, and the junction held 7 bases outside the gene matches. This CDR3 spans 14 amino acids.

The gene calls are TRBV30 and TRBJ2-7, with 8 bases lining up with TRBD2. This CDR3 is built from 14 residues. Trimming at V came to 5 bases and at J to 3 bases, leaving 9 bases not matched to a gene. Germline CDR1 reads GTSNPN; CDR2 reads SVGIG (reference sequence). In DNA form, the CDR3 reads TGTGCCTGGGCTCTCGGGGGGGCAGGCTACGAGCAGTACTTC. Its translation: CAWALGGAGYEQYF.

This clonotype was recorded once. This rearrangement joins TRBV3-1 to TRBJ2-3; 12 bases line up with TRBD2. The CDR3 extends over 15 amino acids. V was pared by 5 bases and J by 5 bases, with 5 bases of the junction left unmatched. From germline, CDR1 is LGHDT and CDR2 YNNKEL (reference sequence). CDR3 bases: TGTGCCAGCAGCAAGACTAGCGGGAGACAAGATACGCAGTATTTT. Protein: CASSKTSGRQDTQYF.

This clonotype has just one count. No DNA is shown, since the ends of the CDR3 on it are uncertain; the CDR3 is the one TCRdb lists. The chain combines TRBV25-1 with TRBJ1-1. 12 amino acids form the CDR3, both terminal residues included. Germline CDR1 and CDR2: MGHDK and SYGVNS. CDR3 in amino acids: CASSEVAGGTFF.

The J gene is TRBJ2-7, the V gene TRBV15; the D is unclear. This CDR3 spans 13 amino acids. The ends were cut back, 0 bases at V and 7 bases at J, with 10 bases in the middle. Germline assignment: CDR1 LNHNV and CDR2 YYDKDF (reference sequence). In nucleotides, the CDR3 is TGTGCCACCAGCAGAGATTTGGGCCGGGAGCAGTACTTC. Translation: CATSRDLGREQYF.

The chain combines TRBV29-1 with TRBJ2-3; D is uncertain. This CDR3 contains 14 residues. CDR1 is SQVTM and CDR2 is ANQGSEA in the germline V gene. V was pared by 4 bases and J by 4 bases, with 15 bases between. The CDR3 protein is CSVVSGLSPDTQYF. DNA of the CDR3: TGCAGCGTTGTTAGTGGTTTGAGCCCAGATACGCAGTATTTT.

This chain links TRBV12-3 or TRBV12-4 with TRBJ1-1, with D perhaps matching TRBD1 (6 bases). Deletions cut 3 bases from V and 10 bases from J, with 15 bases between. The length of the CDR3 is 13 residues. CDR3 amino acids: CASSFSAGTRAFF. CDR3 bases: TGTGCCAGCAGTTTTTCGGCGGGGACAAGAGCTTTCTTT.

This clonotype was seen once. This chain links TRBV3-1 with TRBJ2-7; D possibly corresponds to TRBD1 (6 bases). The CDR3 length is 15 residues. The ends were cut back, 3 bases at V and 3 bases at J, with 15 bases in the middle. Germline V CDR1 and CDR2: LGHDT, YNNKEL (reference sequence). DNA of the CDR3: TGTGCCAGCAGCCAGACTTGGGACAAGTACTACGAGCAGTACTTC. Translated, it gives CASSQTWDKYYEQYF.

This clonotype was detected once. The chain carries TRBV2 and TRBJ1-2, with D unresolved. Looked up from germline, CDR1 is SNHLY and CDR2 is FYNNEI. The CDR3 extends over 13 amino acids. The V gene lost 5 bases and the J gene lost 6 bases, with 13 bases spanning the gap. The CDR3 protein is CASSTDVRNGYTF. DNA for the CDR3: TGTGCCAGCAGTACGGACGTGCGGAATGGCTACACCTTC. The variable domain in full, completed from reference TRBV2 and TRBJ1-2, reads EPEVTQTPSHQVTQMGQEVILRCVPISNHLYFYWYRQILGQKVEFLVSFYNNEISEKSEIFDDQFSVERPDGSNFTLKIRSTKLEDSAMYFCASSTDVRNGYTFGSGTRLTVV.

The V call is TRBV29-1, the J call TRBJ1-2; 7 nucleotides match TRBD1. This CDR3 is built from 14 residues. Unmatched junction bases numbered 12, after V lost 6 bases and J lost 5 bases. Germline lookup yields CDR1 SQVTM and CDR2 ANQGSEA. CDR3 amino acids: CSVEGAGRAYGYTF. In DNA, the CDR3 is TGCAGCGTGGAGGGGGCCGGGAGGGCTTATGGCTACACCTTC.

J is TRBJ1-2 and V is TRBV7-2; a possible D gene is TRBD1 (6 bases). This CDR3 comprises 13 residues. V lost 3 bases, J lost 2 bases, and 7 bases lay in between. Looked up from germline, CDR1 is SGHTA and CDR2 is FQGNSA. The CDR3 DNA sequence: TGTGCCAGCAGCTTGGGGACAAACTATGGCTACACCTTC. Translating gives CASSLGTNYGYTF.

The chain carries TRBV27 and TRBJ2-7; D gene unclear. Germline loops: CDR1 MNHEY, CDR2 SMNVEV (reference sequence). CDR3 size: 13 residues. V was pared by 4 bases and J by 1 base, with 8 bases between. CDR3 nucleotide sequence: TGTGCCAGCAGTTCGTCGATTTCCTACGAGCAGTACTTC. It codes for CASSSSISYEQYF.

V is TRBV30 and J is TRBJ1-6, with D perhaps matching TRBD1 (6 bases). The germline V and J ends were trimmed by 0 bases and 9 bases, with 21 bases remaining between them. The CDR3 is 17 residues long. CDR1 GTSNPN and CDR2 SVGIG come from the germline V gene (reference sequence). The CDR3 coding sequence is TGTGCCTGGAGTGTAAGAGCAAGCCTACTAGGGGGTTCACCCCTCCACTTT. It yields the protein CAWSVRASLLGGSPLHF.

The V call is TRBV9, the J call TRBJ1-2; TRBD1 matches 12 bases. The germline V gene has CDR1 SGDLS and CDR2 YYNGEE. The length of the CDR3 is 16 residues. Trimming cost V 0 bases and J 2 bases; bases outside gene matches: 2. The CDR3 bases are TGTGCCAGCAGCGTAGAGGGGACAGGGGGCAACTATGGCTACACCTTC. Translating it yields CASSVEGTGGNYGYTF.